This record looks at one T cell receptor beta chain sequence and its context. Its specific antigen is unknown. Compared with germline, one end of the junction differs, possibly owing to a read error. The sample comes from a study of blood T cells in healthy people across ages (dated by TCRdb to between 2015 and 2017). General notes on the study: In model experiments, template switching captured about one uniquely barcoded TCR beta cDNA molecule for every two T cells. Using deep sequencing normalized with unique cDNA molecular identifiers, the study measured how TCR beta repertoire diversity changes with age. Donors were grouped into four age groups: young (average roughly 15 years), middle-aged (approximately 41), aged (62) and long-lived (around 82). Donors of different ages were randomly distributed across sequencing lanes to avoid experimental bias. Two additional independent replicas of 1 million unique cDNA reads from the same blood draw were analyzed for two donors (one aged 18 to 30 and one aged 80 or older). General conclusions and limits of the study: As age increased, observed TCR beta diversity per million T cells dropped in a roughly linear way, and a significant reduction was already evident by age 40. Because donor CMV infection status was unknown, age-related changes in expanded clonotypes were potentially confounded. Compared with the aged group, the long-lived group had more naive CD4+ T cells, fewer expanded clones and increased TCR diversity, suggesting age selection. Because profiling used bulk unsorted PBMCs, naive and antigen-experienced compartments could not be compared conclusively. A strong correlation was found between observed TCR beta diversity and the percentage of naive T cells measured by flow cytometry. Estimates of total diversity from one million sequenced T cells were regarded as lower bounds and underestimates.

CDR1 and CDR2, looked up from the germline V gene, are SGHAT and FQNNGV. The CDR3 holds 12 amino acids from the cysteine to the phenylalanine. The read is trimmed to its CDR3 DNA, 36 bases read in frame from base 1. Donors were a few dozen systemically healthy Caucasian individuals from Russia aged roughly 6 to 90 years. Approximately 9.7 milliliters of peripheral blood were drawn from each donor into EDTA-treated Vacutainer tubes. Ficoll-Paque density-gradient centrifugation was used to isolate PBMCs, with at least 6 million per sample. Trizol reagent was used to extract total RNA from the PBMCs, yielding at least 5.5 micrograms per sample. The percentages of naive CD45RAhigh/CD27high T cells were determined by flow cytometry on a PBMC aliquot from every donor. The library was produced with 5' RACE. TCRdb shows the sequencer as Illumina HiSeq 2500. The second PCR ran for roughly 6 to 11 cycles and used a J-beta primer mix along with a sample-barcoded 5' primer. A template-switch 5' adaptor carrying 12 random nucleotides introduced a unique molecular identifier onto each TCR beta cDNA molecule. At least 2.5 million CDR3-containing paired-end reads were obtained from each sample. First-strand cDNA synthesis was performed from all RNA using the Mint cDNA synthesis kit, with priming by a TRBC-specific oligonucleotide. Following uracil-DNA glycosylase treatment, a first 18-cycle PCR with universal primers M1SS and BC2_uni_R was performed on all cDNA. In the authors' own workflow: For normalization, 1 million high-quality reads were randomly selected from each sample, with every read carrying a distinct molecular identifier. Reads with shared molecular identifiers were discarded instead of being binned into consensus sequences. MiTCR, set to a Q25 quality threshold and the strictest error-elimination algorithm, was used for CDR3 identification, clonotype clustering and error correction. Lower-bound total TCR beta diversity was estimated with a nonparametric unseen species model using Euler transformation. TCRdb applied fastp at Q25 and MiXCR to the public reads, then kept only in-frame beta chains. One record per CDR3 amino acid sequence lists the most common genes and DNA. TCRdb's processing, not the authors', yielded these V and J calls. Counted in this sample were around 1,500,000 distinct CDR3 sequences; roughly 40% of them appeared once. Clones ranked in the top ten supply roughly 7.7% of the sample.

The V and J genes are TRBV11-2 and TRBJ1-1, with the identity of the D gene unclear. The sequencing input was blood. This clonotype was obtained from a woman under 30 in good health. DNA sequence: TGTGCCAGCAGCCGTGGGAACACTGGAGCTTTCTTT. Its protein is CASSRGNTGAFF.